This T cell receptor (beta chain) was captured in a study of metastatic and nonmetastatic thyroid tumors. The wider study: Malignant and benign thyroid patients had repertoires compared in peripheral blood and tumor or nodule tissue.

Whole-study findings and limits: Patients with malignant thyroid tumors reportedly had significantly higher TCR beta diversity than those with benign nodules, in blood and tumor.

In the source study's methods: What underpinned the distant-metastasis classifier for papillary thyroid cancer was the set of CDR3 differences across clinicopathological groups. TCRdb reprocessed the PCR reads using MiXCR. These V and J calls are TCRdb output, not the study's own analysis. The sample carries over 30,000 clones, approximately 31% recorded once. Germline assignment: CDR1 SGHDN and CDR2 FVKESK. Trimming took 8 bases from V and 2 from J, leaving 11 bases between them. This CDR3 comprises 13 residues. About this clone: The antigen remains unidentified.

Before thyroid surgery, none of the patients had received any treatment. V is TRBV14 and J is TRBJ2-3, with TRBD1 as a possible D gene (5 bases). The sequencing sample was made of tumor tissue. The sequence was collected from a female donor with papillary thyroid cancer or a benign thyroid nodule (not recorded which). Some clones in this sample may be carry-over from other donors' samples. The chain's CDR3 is CASRQSSTDTQYF. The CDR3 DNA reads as TGTGCCAGCCGACAGTCTTCCACAGATACGCAGTATTTT.